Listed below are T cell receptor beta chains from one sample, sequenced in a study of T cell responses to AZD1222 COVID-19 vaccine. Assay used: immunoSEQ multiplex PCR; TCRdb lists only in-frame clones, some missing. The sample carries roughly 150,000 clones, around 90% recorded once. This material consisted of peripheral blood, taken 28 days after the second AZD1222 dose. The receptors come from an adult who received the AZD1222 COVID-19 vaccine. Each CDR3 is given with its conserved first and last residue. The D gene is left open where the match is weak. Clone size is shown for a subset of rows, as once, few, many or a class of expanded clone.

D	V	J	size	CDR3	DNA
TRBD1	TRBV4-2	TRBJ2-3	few	CASSQDEGAPDTQYF	TGTGCCAGCAGCCAAGATGAGGGGGCCCCAGATACGCAGTATTTT
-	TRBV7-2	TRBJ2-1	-	CASSPRNTYNEQFF	TGTGCCAGCAGCCCCCGTAACACTTACAATGAGCAGTTCTTC
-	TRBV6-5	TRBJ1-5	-	CASRANSNQPQHF	TGTGCCAGCCGAGCTAATAGCAATCAGCCCCAGCATTTT
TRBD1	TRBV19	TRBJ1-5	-	CASSPGQGAFQPQHF	TGTGCCAGTAGCCCCGGACAGGGGGCTTTTCAGCCCCAGCATTTT
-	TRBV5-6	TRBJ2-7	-	CASSLGGRVLTYEQYF	TGTGCCAGCAGCTTGGGGGGACGGGTACTCACCTACGAGCAGTACTTC
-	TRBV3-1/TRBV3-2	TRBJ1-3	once	CASSHWGRSSSGNTIYF	TGTGCCAGCAGCCATTGGGGGAGATCCAGCTCTGGAAACACCATATATTTT
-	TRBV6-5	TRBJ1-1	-	CASSFWGGNTEAFF	TGTGCCAGCAGTTTTTGGGGGGGGAACACTGAAGCTTTCTTT
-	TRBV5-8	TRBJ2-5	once	CASSEDNNQETQYF	TGTGCCAGCAGCGAGGACAATAACCAAGAGACCCAGTACTTC
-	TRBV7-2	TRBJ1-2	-	CASSLGWGGYGYTF	TGTGCCAGCAGCTTAGGTTGGGGGGGCTATGGCTACACCTTC
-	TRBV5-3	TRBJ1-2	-	CARSLRSGGYTF	TGTGCCAGAAGCTTGCGGTCCGGTGGCTACACCTTC
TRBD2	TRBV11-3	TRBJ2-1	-	CASSPPSGPQFF	TGTGCCAGCAGCCCCCCTAGCGGCCCGCAGTTCTTC
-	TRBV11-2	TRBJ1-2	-	CASSPNTGYGYTF	TGTGCCAGCAGTCCGAATACAGGCTATGGCTACACCTTC
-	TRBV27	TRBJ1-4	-	CASIERGPGHNEKLFF	TGTGCCAGCATTGAGAGGGGCCCAGGCCATAATGAAAAACTGTTTTTT
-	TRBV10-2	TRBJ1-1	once	CASSEFRGTEAFF	TGCGCCAGCAGTGAGTTCCGGGGTACTGAAGCTTTCTTT
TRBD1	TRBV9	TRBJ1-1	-	CASSGGTGYEGTEAFF	TGTGCCAGCAGCGGGGGGACAGGGTACGAAGGCACTGAAGCTTTCTTT
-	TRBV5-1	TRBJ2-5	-	CASSLDLRETQYF	TGCGCCAGCAGCTTGGACCTCCGCGAGACCCAGTACTTC
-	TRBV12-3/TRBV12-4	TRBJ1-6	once	CASSLGASPLHF	TGTGCCAGCAGTCTGGGGGCATCACCCCTCCACTTT
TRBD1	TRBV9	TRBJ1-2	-	CASSGGQGPNYNYGYTF	TGTGCCAGCAGCGGTGGACAGGGGCCCAACTATAACTATGGCTACACCTTC
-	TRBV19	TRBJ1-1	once	CASTLDRLAEAFF	TGTGCCAGTACCCTAGACAGGCTCGCTGAAGCTTTCTTT
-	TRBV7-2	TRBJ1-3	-	CASSFDKGNTIYF	TGTGCCAGCAGCTTCGACAAAGGAAACACCATATATTTT
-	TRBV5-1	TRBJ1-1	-	CASSFDMNTEAFF	TGCGCCAGCAGCTTCGATATGAACACTGAAGCTTTCTTT
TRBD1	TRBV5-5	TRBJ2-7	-	CASSRQGRSSYEQYF	TGTGCCAGCAGCAGACAGGGGCGAAGCTCCTACGAGCAGTACTTC
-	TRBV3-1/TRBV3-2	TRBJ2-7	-	CATSHGGGGRSYEQYF	TGTGCCACCAGCCACGGAGGGGGGGGGCGCTCCTACGAGCAGTACTTC
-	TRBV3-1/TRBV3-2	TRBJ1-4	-	CASSGPGQGNEKLFF	TGTGCCAGCAGCGGACCGGGACAAGGTAATGAAAAACTGTTTTTT
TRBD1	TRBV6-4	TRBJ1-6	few	CASSEGTANSPLHF	TGTGCCAGCAGTGAGGGGACAGCTAATTCACCCCTCCACTTT
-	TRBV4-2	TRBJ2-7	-	CASSQDQARGPGEQYF	TGTGCCAGCAGCCAAGATCAGGCGCGGGGCCCCGGCGAGCAGTACTTC
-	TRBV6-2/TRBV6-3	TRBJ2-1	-	CASSRTARLSSYNEQFF	TGTGCCAGCAGTAGGACAGCAAGATTAAGCTCCTACAATGAGCAGTTCTTC
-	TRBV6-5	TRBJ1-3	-	CASKKDSHSGNTIYF	TGTGCCAGTAAAAAGGACAGCCACTCTGGAAACACCATATATTTT
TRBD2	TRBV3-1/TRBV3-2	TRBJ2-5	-	CASSQGWAGGSYQETQYF	TGTGCCAGCAGCCAAGGTTGGGCCGGGGGGTCGTACCAAGAGACCCAGTACTTC
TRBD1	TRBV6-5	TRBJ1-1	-	CASRTAGGRITEAFF	TGTGCCAGCAGGACGGCAGGGGGTCGGATCACTGAAGCTTTCTTT
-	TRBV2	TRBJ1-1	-	CATGRGNTEAFF	TGTGCCACCGGGAGAGGGAACACTGAAGCTTTCTTT
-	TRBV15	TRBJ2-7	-	CATSRDFGVGGEQYF	TGTGCCACCAGCAGAGATTTCGGAGTAGGCGGCGAGCAGTACTTC
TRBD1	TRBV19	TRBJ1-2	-	CASSIWTGGGDGYTF	TGTGCCAGTAGTATTTGGACAGGGGGTGGCGATGGCTACACCTTC
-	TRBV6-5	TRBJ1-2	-	CASSYSGSAYTF	TGTGCCAGCAGTTACTCTGGGTCCGCCTACACCTTC
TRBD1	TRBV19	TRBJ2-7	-	CASSGDRGPQTHEQYF	TGTGCCAGTAGCGGAGACAGGGGCCCTCAAACCCACGAGCAGTACTTC
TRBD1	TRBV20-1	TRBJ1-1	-	CRGGQSAEAFF	TGCAGGGGGGGACAGTCAGCTGAAGCTTTCTTT
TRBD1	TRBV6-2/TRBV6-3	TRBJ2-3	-	CASSHRDREDTQYF	TGTGCCAGCAGTCACCGGGACAGGGAGGATACGCAGTATTTT
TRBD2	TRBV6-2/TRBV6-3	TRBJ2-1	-	CASRPSGGLPEAEQFF	TGTGCCAGCAGGCCTAGCGGGGGGCTCCCCGAGGCTGAGCAGTTCTTC
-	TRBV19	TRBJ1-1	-	CASSWEGPNTEAFF	TGTGCCAGTAGTTGGGAGGGACCGAACACTGAAGCTTTCTTT
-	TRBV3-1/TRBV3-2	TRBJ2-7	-	CASSPGRGSYEQYF	TGTGCCAGCAGCCCAGGCAGGGGCTCCTACGAGCAGTACTTC
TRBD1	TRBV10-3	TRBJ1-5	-	CAISRQGGNQPQHF	TGTGCCATCAGTCGACAGGGAGGCAATCAGCCCCAGCATTTT
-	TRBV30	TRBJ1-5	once	CAWSVRTRSNQPQHF	TGTGCCTGGAGTGTACGAACAAGGAGCAATCAGCCCCAGCATTTT
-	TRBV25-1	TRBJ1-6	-	CASSELGAGIGSPLHF	TGTGCCAGCAGTGAATTGGGGGCGGGGATCGGTTCACCCCTCCACTTT
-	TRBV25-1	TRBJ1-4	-	CASSTLTTTNEKLFF	TGTGCCAGCAGTACACTGACAACAACTAATGAAAAACTGTTTTTT
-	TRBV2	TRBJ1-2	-	CASSEAAGYGYTF	TGTGCCAGCAGTGAAGCTGCTGGGTATGGCTACACCTTC
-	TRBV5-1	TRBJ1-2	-	CASSLDRGGAGYTF	TGCGCCAGCAGCTTGGACCGGGGGGGCGCGGGCTACACCTTC
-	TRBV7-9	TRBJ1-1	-	CASSPRPALNTEAFF	TGTGCCAGCAGCCCCCGCCCAGCTCTGAACACTGAAGCTTTCTTT
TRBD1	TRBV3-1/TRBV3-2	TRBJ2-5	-	CASSQETSGTGGRETQYF	TGTGCCAGCAGCCAAGAGACCTCCGGGACAGGGGGTAGAGAGACCCAGTACTTC
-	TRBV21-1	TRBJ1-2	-	CASTSTVGGLGYTF	TGTGCCAGCACCTCTACAGTGGGTGGGTTGGGCTACACCTTC